The 26 T cell receptor beta chains presented below share a single source sample, sequenced in a study of CD8+ T cells in alopecia areata. cDNA serving as the sequencing template came from extracted, reverse transcribed RNA. The assay was immunoSEQ multiplex PCR, and TCRdb's table has in-frame clones only and misses some. The data show roughly 220,000 clones, over 60% seen once. Treatment: oral pan-JAK inhibitor, 5-10 mg twice daily. Sample: CD4+ T cells sorted from blood, taken at approximately week 42, from a patient treated with tofacitinib. These receptors were obtained from a human donor with alopecia areata.

This clone was counted only a few times. The chain is built from TRBV11-1 and TRBJ1-1; 8 bases are a match to TRBD1. Trimming removed 4 bases from V and 7 bases from J; junction bases left unmatched: 5. The CDR3 sequence is 13 residues long. Germline V gene lookup returns CDR1 SGHAT and CDR2 FQDESV (reference sequence). CDR3 protein: CASSSRQGREAFF. DNA of the CDR3: TGTGCCAGCAGCTCCAGACAGGGGCGTGAAGCTTTCTTT.

The V and J genes are TRBV4-3 and TRBJ2-7; 9 nucleotides align to TRBD2. There are 15 residues in the CDR3. V lost 1 base and J lost 6; bases outside the gene matches: 7. Germline lookup yields CDR1 LGHNA and CDR2 YSLEER. CDR3 amino acids: CASSQAALAGTEQYF. For the CDR3, the DNA is TGCGCCAGCAGCCAAGCTGCTCTAGCGGGGACCGAGCAGTACTTC.

V usage is TRBV5-6 and J usage is TRBJ1-2; 9 bases fit TRBD1. V lost 5 bases, J lost 2 bases, and 4 bases stayed unmatched. This CDR3 comprises 14 residues. Germline V gene sequence: CDR1 SGHDT, CDR2 YYEEEE. The CDR3 DNA sequence: TGTGCCAGCAGAGCCGGGACAGGGAACTATGGCTACACCTTC. Amino acid sequence: CASRAGTGNYGYTF.

In its sample, this clone was seen a few times. V is TRBV5-1 and J is TRBJ2-3, with D perhaps matching TRBD2 (5 bases). CDR3 length equals 15 residues. Germline V lookup: CDR1 SGHRS, CDR2 YFSETQ. The V end was cut by 3 bases, the J end by 3 bases, with 14 bases between. CDR3 sequence (DNA): TGCGCCAGCAGCTCCGAGCCGCTAGCTACAGATACGCAGTATTTT. Protein: CASSSEPLATDTQYF.

This chain joins TRBV30 and TRBJ1-3; D remains ambiguous. V was pared by 2 bases and J by 0 bases, with 11 bases between. This CDR3 is 15 amino acids long. The germline gives CDR1 GTSNPN, CDR2 SVGIG (reference sequence). The CDR3 nucleotides are TGTGCCTGGAGTAACCGACGCAACTCTGGAAACACCATATATTTT. This translates into CAWSNRRNSGNTIYF.

V and J are TRBV27 and TRBJ2-5, with D possibly being TRBD1 (5 bases). This CDR3 contains 15 residues. Looked up from germline, CDR1 is MNHEY and CDR2 is SMNVEV (reference sequence). Trimming left V 4 bases short and J 2 bases short, with 14 bases between. CDR3: CASSSTGRDQETQYF. The CDR3 DNA is TGTGCCAGCAGTTCTACGGGCAGGGATCAAGAGACCCAGTACTTC.

The chain has TRBV29-1 and TRBJ2-5, with D unresolved. The germline V gene has CDR1 SQVTM and CDR2 ANQGSEA. V was clipped by 4 bases and J by 2 bases, with 20 bases between them. This CDR3 has 16 residues. The CDR3 is CSVAGSYDEVQETQYF. CDR3 DNA: TGCAGCGTTGCCGGGTCATACGATGAGGTACAAGAGACCCAGTACTTC.

CDR3 loop: CASSQDFGGSTDTQYF. The DNA of the CDR3 is TGCGCCAGCAGCCAAGATTTCGGGGGGAGCACAGATACGCAGTATTTT. The rearrangement joins TRBV4-3 to TRBJ2-3; 7 nucleotides align to TRBD2. The CDR3 is 16 amino acids. CDR1 and CDR2 from the germline V gene are LGHNA and YSLEER. V trimming: 0 bases; J trimming: 0 bases; junction bases outside the gene matches: 3.

V is TRBV6-6 and J is TRBJ2-7, with a tentative D call TRBD1 (6 bases). V was clipped by 5 bases and J by 7 bases, with 15 bases between them. The CDR3 is 13 residues long. Germline CDR1 is MNHNY and CDR2 is SVGAGI (reference sequence). For the CDR3, the DNA is TGTGCCAGCAGTAAGACAGGTCTGGGTGAGCAGTACTTC. Its translation: CASSKTGLGEQYF.

This CDR3 reads CASRKGRSYEQYF. The CDR3 DNA is TGTGCCAGCAGGAAAGGACGGTCATACGAGCAGTACTTC. V is TRBV6-5 and J is TRBJ2-7; D is uncertain. Germline-derived CDR1 and CDR2 are MNHEY and SVGAGI. V dropped 6 bases and J dropped 4 bases, with 13 bases sitting between them. This CDR3 spans 13 amino acids.

V and J are TRBV5-6 and TRBJ2-5; D may be TRBD1 (7 bases). This CDR3 region has 13 residues. Germline V gene data show CDR1 as SGHDT and CDR2 as YYEEEE. V lost 6 bases and J lost 5, with 14 bases in between. The CDR3 here is CASTQTGRETQYF. The DNA of the CDR3 is TGTGCCAGCACCCAGACAGGGAGGGAGACCCAGTACTTC.

The V call is TRBV5-1, the J call TRBJ2-3; D is unresolved. With 3 bases removed from V and 1 base from J, the gap between germline ends came to 9 bases. The CDR3 contains 14 residues. Germline CDR1 reads SGHRS; CDR2 reads YFSETQ. The CDR3 loop is CASSSRGGTDTQYF. The CDR3 bases are TGCGCCAGCAGCTCCCGTGGGGGCACAGATACGCAGTATTTT.

The V gene is TRBV14, the J gene TRBJ2-7; D assignment may be TRBD1 or TRBD2 (5 bases each). CDR1 is SGHDN, CDR2 FVKESK, per germline. Between the trimmed V and J ends, which lost 4 bases and 1 base, there was a span of 8 bases. CDR3 size: 13 residues. As DNA, the CDR3 is TGTGCCAGCAGCCCGGGACCGTCCTACGAGCAGTACTTC. It encodes CASSPGPSYEQYF.

The genes are TRBV15 and TRBJ2-5, with D possibly being TRBD1 or TRBD2 (5 bases each). Germline V gives CDR1 LNHNV, CDR2 YYDKDF (reference sequence). The CDR3 contains 13 residues. The ends were cut back, 5 bases at V and 11 bases at J, with 18 bases in the middle. CDR3 nucleotides: TGTGCCACCAGCCCCAAGACAGATTCGGGACAGTACTTC. Translation gives CATSPKTDSGQYF. The variable domain in full, completed from reference TRBV15 and TRBJ2-5, reads DAMVIQNPRYQVTQFGKPVTLSCSQTLNHNVMYWYQQKSSQAPKLLFHYYDKDFNNEADTPDNFQSRRPNTSFCFLDIRSPGLGDTAMYLCATSPKTDSGQYFGPGTRLLVL.

The chain uses TRBV7-2 and TRBJ2-3; no clear D. Trimming shortened V by 5 bases and J by 2 bases, and 8 bases separated the two germline ends. The CDR3 extends over 13 amino acids. CDR1 is SGHTA, CDR2 FQGNSA, per germline. The DNA for the CDR3 is TGTGCCAGCAGCCCCACGGCCACAGATACGCAGTATTTT. This sequence encodes CASSPTATDTQYF.

V and J are TRBV27 and TRBJ1-4; 10 bases are a match to TRBD1. Germline V lookup: CDR1 MNHEY, CDR2 SMNVEV (reference sequence). V trimming: 6 bases; J trimming: 8 bases; junction bases outside the gene matches: 9. The CDR3 extends over 15 amino acids. The CDR3 spells CASSYNDRGREKLFF. The CDR3 coding sequence is TGTGCCAGCAGCTATAACGACAGGGGGCGGGAAAAACTGTTTTTT.

This CDR3 reads CASSGRPSTDTQYF. Here the CDR3 DNA reads TGTGCCAGCAGCGGCCGCCCTAGCACAGATACGCAGTATTTT. The genes are TRBV7-9 and TRBJ2-3, with D unresolved. V lost 5 bases, J lost 0 bases, and 9 bases lay in between. Germline-derived CDR1 and CDR2 are SEHNR and FQNEAQ (reference sequence). The CDR3 runs 14 residues. The full variable domain, completed using reference TRBV7-9 and TRBJ2-3, is DTGVSQNPRHKITKRGQNVTFRCDPISEHNRLYWYRQTLGQGPEFLTYFQNEAQLEKSRLLSDRFSAERPKGSFSTLEIQRTEQGDSAMYLCASSGRPSTDTQYFGPGTRLTVL.

The V call is TRBV19, the J call TRBJ1-1; perhaps TRBD1 as D (5 bases). The germline V gene encodes CDR1 LNHDA and CDR2 SQIVND (reference sequence). With 6 bases removed from V and 0 bases from J, the gap between germline ends came to 11 bases. CDR3 length: 14 amino acids. CDR3 nucleotide sequence: TGTGCCAGTAGGTTAAGGGACTTGAACACTGAAGCTTTCTTT. It codes for CASRLRDLNTEAFF.

The chain carries TRBV10-3 and TRBJ2-7, with D possibly matching TRBD2 (6 bases). V lost 0 bases, J lost 6 bases, and 12 bases lay in between. Germline V CDR1 and CDR2: ENHRY, SYGVKD. The CDR3 is 14 residues long. CDR3 DNA sequence: TGTGCCATCAGTGAGTCGGGGGGAACGGTCGAGCAGTACTTC. Protein product: CAISESGGTVEQYF.

In its sample, this clone was seen a few times. The J gene is TRBJ2-3, the V gene TRBV9, with a possible D match to TRBD2 (7 bases). CDR3 length: 14 residues. V lost 3 bases, J lost 5 bases, and 13 bases lay in between. The germline gives CDR1 SGDLS, CDR2 YYNGEE. The CDR3 DNA reads TGTGCCAGCAGCGGAGGGGGGGGCAGAGATACGCAGTATTTT. Protein sequence: CASSGGGGRDTQYF.

The CDR3 here is CASSSAGGLETQYF. In DNA, the CDR3 is TGTGCCAGCAGCTCAGCGGGGGGGCTTGAGACCCAGTACTTC. The chain couples TRBV7-2 to TRBJ2-5, with 10 bases matching TRBD2. Germline CDR1 reads SGHTA; CDR2 reads FQGNSA. The J segment lost 5 bases and the V segment lost 4 bases, leaving 4 bases of the junction unmatched. The CDR3 extends over 14 amino acids.

The chain is built from TRBV27 and TRBJ1-2; D gene uncertain. The ends were cut back, 3 bases at V and 7 bases at J, with 12 bases in the middle. This CDR3 has 13 amino acids. CDR1 and CDR2 (germline): MNHEY, SMNVEV (reference sequence). DNA of the CDR3: TGTGCCAGCAGTTTGAGGGCTTCGGCTGGCTACACCTTC. Its protein product is CASSLRASAGYTF.

This clone occurred once. The chain combines TRBV5-1 with TRBJ1-1; D might be TRBD1 (6 bases). This CDR3 is 16 amino acids long. Trimming left V 1 base short and J 5 bases short, with 18 bases between. Germline V gives CDR1 SGHRS, CDR2 YFSETQ. Here the CDR3 DNA reads TGCGCCAGCAGCTTGATATTTCGGGGGCAAAGGACTGAAGCTTTCTTT. It yields the protein CASSLIFRGQRTEAFF.

The chain has TRBV9 and TRBJ2-2; D is undetermined. Germline CDR1 reads SGDLS; CDR2 reads YYNGEE. This CDR3 spans 15 amino acids. V was shortened by 0 bases and J by 4 bases, with 10 bases between the two germline ends. CDR3 region: CASSVGVGGTGELFF. The CDR3 DNA follows: TGTGCCAGCAGCGTAGGGGTTGGTGGCACCGGGGAGCTGTTTTTT.

This clone was counted once. The chain has TRBV5-6 and TRBJ1-2; maybe TRBD1 (5 bases). The V gene's germline CDR1 is SGHDT and CDR2 YYEEEE. There are 14 residues in the CDR3. Trimming took off 5 bases at V and 5 bases at J, with 16 bases between the two ends. CDR3 amino acids: CASRIAGGGYGYTF. CDR3 nucleotide sequence: TGTGCCAGCAGAATCGCGGGGGGAGGATATGGCTACACCTTC.

As regards this clone: The same CDR3 can be traced to other DNA sequences in this sample. The J gene is TRBJ1-5, the V gene TRBV5-1, with D possibly being TRBD1 (6 bases). Trimming took off 0 bases at V and 4 bases at J, with 11 bases between the two ends. The CDR3 covers 15 residues. Germline CDR1 is SGHRS and CDR2 is YFSETQ. CDR3 amino acids: CASSLAGDINQPQHF. The CDR3 coding sequence is TGCGCCAGCAGCTTGGCGGGGGACATTAATCAGCCCCAGCATTTT.